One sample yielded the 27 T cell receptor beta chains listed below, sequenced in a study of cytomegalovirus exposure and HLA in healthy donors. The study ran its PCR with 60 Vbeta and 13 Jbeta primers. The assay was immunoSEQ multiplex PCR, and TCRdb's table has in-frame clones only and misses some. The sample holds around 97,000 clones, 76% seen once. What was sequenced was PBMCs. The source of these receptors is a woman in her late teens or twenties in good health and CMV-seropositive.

CDR3 loop: CAISADSTGGGADTQYF. DNA for the CDR3: TGTGCCATCAGCGCCGACTCGACGGGAGGGGGGGCAGATACGCAGTATTTT. The chain uses TRBV10-3 and TRBJ2-3; TRBD2 agrees at 8 bases. The CDR3 extends over 17 amino acids. The germline V gene has CDR1 ENHRY and CDR2 SYGVKD. J lost 4 bases, V lost 6 bases, and 15 bases had no gene match.

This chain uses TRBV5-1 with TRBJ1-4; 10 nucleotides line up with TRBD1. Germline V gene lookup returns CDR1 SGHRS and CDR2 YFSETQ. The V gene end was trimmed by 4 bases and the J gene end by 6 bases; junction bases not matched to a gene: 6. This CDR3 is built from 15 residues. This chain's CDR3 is CASSISGTGDEKLFF. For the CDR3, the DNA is TGCGCCAGCAGCATATCCGGGACAGGGGATGAAAAACTGTTTTTT.

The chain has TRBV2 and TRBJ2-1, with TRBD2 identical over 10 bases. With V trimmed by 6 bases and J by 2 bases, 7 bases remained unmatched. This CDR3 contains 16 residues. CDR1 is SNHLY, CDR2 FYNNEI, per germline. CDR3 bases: TGTGCCAGCAGGCCCTTTAGCGGGAGGACCTACAATGAGCAGTTCTTC. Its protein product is CASRPFSGRTYNEQFF.

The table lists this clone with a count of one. The CDR3 region is CASSLARDRGFYEQYF. CDR3 nucleotide sequence: TGCGCCAGCAGCTTGGCCCGGGACAGGGGCTTTTACGAGCAGTACTTC. The chain is built from TRBV5-1 and TRBJ2-7, with 10 positions matching TRBD1. The CDR3 runs 16 residues. Germline values: CDR1 SGHRS, CDR2 YFSETQ. The V gene end was trimmed by 0 bases and the J gene end by 4 bases; junction bases not matched to a gene: 7. Together with reference TRBV5-1 and TRBJ2-7, the CDR3 gives the full variable domain: KAGVTQTPRYLIKTRGQQVTLSCSPISGHRSVSWYQQTPGQGLQFLFEYFSETQRNKGNFPGRFSGRQFSNSRSEMNVSTLELGDSALYLCASSLARDRGFYEQYFGPGTRLTVT.

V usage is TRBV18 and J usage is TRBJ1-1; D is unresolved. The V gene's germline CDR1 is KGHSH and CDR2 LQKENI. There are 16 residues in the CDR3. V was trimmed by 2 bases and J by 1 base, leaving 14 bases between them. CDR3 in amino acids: CASSPGRRSRNTEAFF. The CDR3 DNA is TGTGCCAGCTCACCAGGGCGCAGGTCACGGAACACTGAAGCTTTCTTT.

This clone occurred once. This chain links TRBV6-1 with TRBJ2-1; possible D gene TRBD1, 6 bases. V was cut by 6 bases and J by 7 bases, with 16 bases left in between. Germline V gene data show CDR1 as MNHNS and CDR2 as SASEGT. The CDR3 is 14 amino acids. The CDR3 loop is CASRNRDTPNEQFF. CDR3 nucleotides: TGTGCCAGCAGGAACAGGGACACTCCTAATGAGCAGTTCTTC.

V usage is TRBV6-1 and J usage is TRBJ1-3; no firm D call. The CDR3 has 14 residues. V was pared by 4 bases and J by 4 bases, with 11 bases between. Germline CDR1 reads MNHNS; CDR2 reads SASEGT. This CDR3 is CASSGMERGNTIYF. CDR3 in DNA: TGTGCCAGCAGTGGGATGGAGAGGGGAAACACCATATATTTT.

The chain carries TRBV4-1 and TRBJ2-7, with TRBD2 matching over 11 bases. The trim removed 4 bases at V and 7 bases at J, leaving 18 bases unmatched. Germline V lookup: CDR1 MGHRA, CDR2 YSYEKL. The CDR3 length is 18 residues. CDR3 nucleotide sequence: TGCGCCAGCAGCCGGACTAGGGAGGGTAGCGGGAGGGCCGGGGAGCAGTACTTC. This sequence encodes CASSRTREGSGRAGEQYF.

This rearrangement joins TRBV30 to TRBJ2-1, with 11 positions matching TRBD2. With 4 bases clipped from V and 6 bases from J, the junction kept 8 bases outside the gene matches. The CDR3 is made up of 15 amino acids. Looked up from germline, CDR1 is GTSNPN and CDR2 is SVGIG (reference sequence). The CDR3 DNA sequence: TGTGCCTGGACAACACTAGCGGGAGTTACCAATGAGCAGTTCTTC. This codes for CAWTTLAGVTNEQFF.

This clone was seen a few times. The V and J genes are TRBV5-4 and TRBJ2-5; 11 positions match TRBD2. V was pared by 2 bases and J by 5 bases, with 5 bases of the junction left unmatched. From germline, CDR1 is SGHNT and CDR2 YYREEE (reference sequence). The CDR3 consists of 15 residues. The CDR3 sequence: CASSFSGGAGETQYF. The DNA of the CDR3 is TGTGCCAGCAGCTTTAGCGGGGGGGCCGGCGAGACCCAGTACTTC.

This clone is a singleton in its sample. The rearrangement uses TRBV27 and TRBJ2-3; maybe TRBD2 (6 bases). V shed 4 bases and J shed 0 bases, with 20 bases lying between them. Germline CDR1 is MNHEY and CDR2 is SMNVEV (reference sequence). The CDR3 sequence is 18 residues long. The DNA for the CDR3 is TGTGCCAGCAGTTCCGGGACTCCTGAGCGGTCTAGCACAGATACGCAGTATTTT. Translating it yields CASSSGTPERSSTDTQYF.

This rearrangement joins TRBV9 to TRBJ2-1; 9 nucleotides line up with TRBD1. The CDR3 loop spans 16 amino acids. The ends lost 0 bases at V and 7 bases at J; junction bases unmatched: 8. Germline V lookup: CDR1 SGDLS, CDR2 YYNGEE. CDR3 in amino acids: CASSVDVGQGTNEQFF. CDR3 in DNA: TGTGCCAGCAGCGTAGACGTTGGACAGGGGACAAATGAGCAGTTCTTC.

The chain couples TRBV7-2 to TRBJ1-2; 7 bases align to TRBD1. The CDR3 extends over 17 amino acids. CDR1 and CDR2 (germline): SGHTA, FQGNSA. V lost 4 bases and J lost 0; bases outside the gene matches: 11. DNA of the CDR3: TGTGCCAGCAGCTCCACAGGCTGGACAGGATCTAACTATGGCTACACCTTC. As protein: CASSSTGWTGSNYGYTF.

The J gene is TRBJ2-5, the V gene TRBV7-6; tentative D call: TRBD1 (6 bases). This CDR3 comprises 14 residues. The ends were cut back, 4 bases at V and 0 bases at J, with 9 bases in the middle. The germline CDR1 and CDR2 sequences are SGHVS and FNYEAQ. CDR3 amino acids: CASSWTDNQETQYF. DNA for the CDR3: TGTGCCAGCAGCTGGACAGACAACCAAGAGACCCAGTACTTC.

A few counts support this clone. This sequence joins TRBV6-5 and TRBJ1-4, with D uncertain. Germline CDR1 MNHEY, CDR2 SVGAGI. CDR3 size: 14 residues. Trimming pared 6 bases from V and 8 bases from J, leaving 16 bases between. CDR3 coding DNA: TGTGCCAGCAGCTCCCGACGGGGAGCAGAAAAACTGTTTTTT. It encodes CASSSRRGAEKLFF.

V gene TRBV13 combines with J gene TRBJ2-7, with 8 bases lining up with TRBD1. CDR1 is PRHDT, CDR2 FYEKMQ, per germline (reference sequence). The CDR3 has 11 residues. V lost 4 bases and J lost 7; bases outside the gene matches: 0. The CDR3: CASSWTGEQYF. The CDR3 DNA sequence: TGTGCCAGCAGCTGGACAGGGGAGCAGTACTTC.

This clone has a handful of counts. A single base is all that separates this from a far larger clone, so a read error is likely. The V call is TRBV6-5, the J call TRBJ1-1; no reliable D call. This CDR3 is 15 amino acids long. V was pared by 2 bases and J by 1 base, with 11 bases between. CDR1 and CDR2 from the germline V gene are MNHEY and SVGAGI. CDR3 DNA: TGTGCCAGCAGTTACCCGTCCGGTGGGAACACTGAAGCTTTCTTT. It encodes CASSYPSGGNTEAFF.

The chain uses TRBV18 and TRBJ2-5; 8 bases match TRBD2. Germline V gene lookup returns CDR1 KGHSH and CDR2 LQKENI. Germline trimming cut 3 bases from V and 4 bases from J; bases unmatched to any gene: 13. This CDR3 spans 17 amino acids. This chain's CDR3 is CASSPRGVGFNRETQYF. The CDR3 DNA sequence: TGTGCCAGCTCACCGCGGGGGGTCGGTTTTAATCGAGAGACCCAGTACTTC.

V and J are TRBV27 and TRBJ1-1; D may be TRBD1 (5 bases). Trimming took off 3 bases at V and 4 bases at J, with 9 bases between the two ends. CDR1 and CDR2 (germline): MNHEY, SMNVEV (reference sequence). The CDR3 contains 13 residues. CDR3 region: CASSFIGVTEAFF. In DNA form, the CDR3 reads TGTGCCAGCAGTTTCATAGGGGTCACTGAAGCTTTCTTT.

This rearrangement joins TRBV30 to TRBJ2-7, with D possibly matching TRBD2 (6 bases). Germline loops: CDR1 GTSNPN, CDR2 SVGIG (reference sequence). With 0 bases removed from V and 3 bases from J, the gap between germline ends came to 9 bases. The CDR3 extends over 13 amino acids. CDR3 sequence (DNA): TGTGCCTGGAGTGTCGGGGGAGGCTACGAGCAGTACTTC. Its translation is CAWSVGGGYEQYF.

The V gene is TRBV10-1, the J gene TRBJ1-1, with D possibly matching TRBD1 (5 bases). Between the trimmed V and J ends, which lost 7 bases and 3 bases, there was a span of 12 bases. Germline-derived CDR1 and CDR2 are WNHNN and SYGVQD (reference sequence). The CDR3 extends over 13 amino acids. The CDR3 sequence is CASTMWGDTEAFF. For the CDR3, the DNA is TGCGCCAGCACTATGTGGGGGGACACTGAAGCTTTCTTT.

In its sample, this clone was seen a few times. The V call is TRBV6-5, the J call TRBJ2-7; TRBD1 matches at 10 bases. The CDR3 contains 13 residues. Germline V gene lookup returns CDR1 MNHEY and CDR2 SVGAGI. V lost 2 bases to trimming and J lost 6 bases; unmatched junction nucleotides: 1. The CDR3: CASSYGTGVEQYF. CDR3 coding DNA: TGTGCCAGCAGTTACGGGACAGGGGTCGAGCAGTACTTC.

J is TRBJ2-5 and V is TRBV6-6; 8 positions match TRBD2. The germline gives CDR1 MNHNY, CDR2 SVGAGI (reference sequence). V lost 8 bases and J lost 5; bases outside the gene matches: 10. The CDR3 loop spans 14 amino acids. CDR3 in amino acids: CASGREGSGETQYF. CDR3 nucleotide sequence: TGTGCCAGCGGCCGGGAGGGCTCAGGGGAGACCCAGTACTTC.

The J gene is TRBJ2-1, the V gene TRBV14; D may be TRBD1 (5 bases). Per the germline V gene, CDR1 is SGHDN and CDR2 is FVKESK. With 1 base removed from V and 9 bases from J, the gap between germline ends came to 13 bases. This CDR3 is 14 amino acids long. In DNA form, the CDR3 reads TGTGCCAGCAGCCAAGTGCAGGGTCGGTTTGAGCAGTTCTTC. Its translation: CASSQVQGRFEQFF.

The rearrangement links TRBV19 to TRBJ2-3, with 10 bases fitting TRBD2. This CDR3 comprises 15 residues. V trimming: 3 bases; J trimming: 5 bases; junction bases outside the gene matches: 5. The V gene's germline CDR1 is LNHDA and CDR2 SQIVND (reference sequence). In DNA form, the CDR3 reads TGTGCCAGTAGTATTAATAGCGGGGGGAGAGATACGCAGTATTTT. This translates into CASSINSGGRDTQYF.

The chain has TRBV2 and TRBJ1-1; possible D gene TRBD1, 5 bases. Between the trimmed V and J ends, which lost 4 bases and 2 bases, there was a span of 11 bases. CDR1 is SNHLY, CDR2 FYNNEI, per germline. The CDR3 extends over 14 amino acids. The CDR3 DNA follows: TGTGCCAGCAGTGGACAGTCAGGAAACACTGAAGCTTTCTTT. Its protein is CASSGQSGNTEAFF.

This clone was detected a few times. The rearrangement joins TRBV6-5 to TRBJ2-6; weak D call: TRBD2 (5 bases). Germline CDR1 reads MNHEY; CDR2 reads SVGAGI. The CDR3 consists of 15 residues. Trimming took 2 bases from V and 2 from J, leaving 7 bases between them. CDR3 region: CASSYVGAGANVLTF. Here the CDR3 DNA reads TGTGCCAGCAGTTACGTGGGAGCTGGGGCCAACGTCCTGACTTTC.